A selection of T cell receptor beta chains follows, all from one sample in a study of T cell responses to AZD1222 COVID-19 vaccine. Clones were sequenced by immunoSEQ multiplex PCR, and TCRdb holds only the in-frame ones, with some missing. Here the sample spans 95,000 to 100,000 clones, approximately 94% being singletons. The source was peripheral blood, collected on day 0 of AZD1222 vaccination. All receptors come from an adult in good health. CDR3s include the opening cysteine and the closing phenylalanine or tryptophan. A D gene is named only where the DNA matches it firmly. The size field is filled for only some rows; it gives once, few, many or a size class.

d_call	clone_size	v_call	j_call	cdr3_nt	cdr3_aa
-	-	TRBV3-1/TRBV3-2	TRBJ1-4	TGTGCCAGCAGCCAAGCGGGGCAGAATGGTGAAAAACTGTTTTTT	CASSQAGQNGEKLFF
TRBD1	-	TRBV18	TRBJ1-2	TGTGCCAGCTCACCACTCGGGGACAGGGCTTACTACACCTTC	CASSPLGDRAYYTF
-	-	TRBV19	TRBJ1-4	TGTGCCAGTAGAACAAATTCTAATGAAAAACTGTTTTTT	CASRTNSNEKLFF
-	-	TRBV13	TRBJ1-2	TGTGCCAGCAGCCCCCGTCGGGCCGCATATGGCTACACCTTC	CASSPRRAAYGYTF
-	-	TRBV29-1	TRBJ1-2	TGCAGCGTAGCGAAGAGACAGGTCCGGGATGACTACACCTTC	CSVAKRQVRDDYTF
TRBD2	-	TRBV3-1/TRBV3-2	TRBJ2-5	TGTGCCAGCAGCCAAGATCTGCCTAGCGGGAGGCGGGGTGGGACCCAGTACTTC	CASSQDLPSGRRGGTQYF
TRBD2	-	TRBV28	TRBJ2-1	TGTGCCAGCAGGGACTCTCTAGCGGGGGCCTACAATGAGCAGTTCTTC	CASRDSLAGAYNEQFF
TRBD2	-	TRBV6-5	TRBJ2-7	TGTGCCAGCAGACTAGCGGGAGCCACCTACGAGCAGTACTTC	CASRLAGATYEQYF
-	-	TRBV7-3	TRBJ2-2	TGTGCCAGCAGCTCAGGGATCTCGAACACCGGGGAGCTGTTTTTT	CASSSGISNTGELFF
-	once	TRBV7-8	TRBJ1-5	TGTGCCAGCAGCTTATACCAGGTCGATCAGCCCCAGCATTTT	CASSLYQVDQPQHF
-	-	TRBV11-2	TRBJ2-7	TGTGCCAGCAGCTTAGATCGGAGCAGGGCTAGCTCCTACGAGCAGTACTTC	CASSLDRSRASSYEQYF
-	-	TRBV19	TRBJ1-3	TGTGCCAGTAGTATTTCGATGGGCTCTGGAAACACCATATATTTT	CASSISMGSGNTIYF
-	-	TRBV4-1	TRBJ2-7	TGCGCCAGCAGCGGGTCGATGGCCTACGAGCAGTACTTC	CASSGSMAYEQYF
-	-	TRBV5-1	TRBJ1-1	TGCGCCAGCAGCTTGAGACCGTTGAACACTGAAGCTTTCTTT	CASSLRPLNTEAFF
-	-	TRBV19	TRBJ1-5	TGTGCCAGTAGTATAGAAGGACAGAGTCAGCCCCAGCATTTT	CASSIEGQSQPQHF
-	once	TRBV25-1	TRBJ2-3	TGTGCCAGCAGTGAATTATGGCGACCCACGTATTTT	CASSELWRPTYF
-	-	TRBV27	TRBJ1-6	TGTGCCAGCAGTTTGAGGGTGTCTTCACCCCTCCACTTT	CASSLRVSSPLHF
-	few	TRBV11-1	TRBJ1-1	TGTGCCAGCAGCTTAGGGACTGGCGCTGAAGCTTTCTTT	CASSLGTGAEAFF
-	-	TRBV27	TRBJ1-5	TGTGCCAGCAGTTTATCAGGGAATCAGCCCCAGCATTTT	CASSLSGNQPQHF
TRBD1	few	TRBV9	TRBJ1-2	TGTGCCAGCAAGTCCGGGACAGATACCGCTAACTATGGCTACACCTTC	CASKSGTDTANYGYTF
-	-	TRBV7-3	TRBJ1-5	TGTGCCAGCAGCTTCGGACCTAATCAGCCCCAGCATTTT	CASSFGPNQPQHF
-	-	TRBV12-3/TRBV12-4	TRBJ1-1	TGTGCCAGCAGTTCCCGGAAAGCTTTCTTT	CASSSRKAFF
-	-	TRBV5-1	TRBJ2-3	TGCGCCAGCGGGGTCGAACCCCCAGATACGCAGTATTTT	CASGVEPPDTQYF
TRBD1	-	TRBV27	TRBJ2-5	TGTGCCAGCAGTTACGGGACAGGGGGGGAGACCCAGTACTTC	CASSYGTGGETQYF
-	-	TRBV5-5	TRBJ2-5	TGTGCCAGCAGCTTGGCTGCCTTCAGGGAGACCCAGTACTTC	CASSLAAFRETQYF
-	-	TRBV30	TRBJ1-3	TGTGCCTGGAGTCCGGGACACCTCTCTGGAAACACCATATATTTT	CAWSPGHLSGNTIYF
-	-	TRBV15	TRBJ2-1	TGTGCCACCAGCAGAGATACGGGCTCCTACAATGAGCAGTTCTTC	CATSRDTGSYNEQFF
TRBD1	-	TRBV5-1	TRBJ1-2	TGCGCCAGCAGCCCGGGACAGGGGTATGGCTACACCTTC	CASSPGQGYGYTF
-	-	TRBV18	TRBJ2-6	TGTGCCAGCTCACCAAGAGGGGGTAGCTCTGGGGCCAACGTCCTGACTTTC	CASSPRGGSSGANVLTF
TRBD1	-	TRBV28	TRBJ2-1	TGTGCCAGCAGCCTAGACAGGGCGGCCGTTTACAATGAGCAGTTCTTC	CASSLDRAAVYNEQFF
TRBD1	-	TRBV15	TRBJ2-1	TGTGCCACCAGCAGCCGCCCGGGACAGGGGGCGGATGAGCAGTTCTTC	CATSSRPGQGADEQFF
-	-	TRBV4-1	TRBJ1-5	TGCGCCAGCAGCCCATCGGGGGGGCTAGGTCAGCCCCAGCATTTT	CASSPSGGLGQPQHF
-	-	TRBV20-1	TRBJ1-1	TGCAGTGCTAGTTTGTCCACTGAAGCTTTCTTT	CSASLSTEAFF
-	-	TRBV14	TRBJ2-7	TGTGCCAGCAGCCAAGTTGGGTCAGGAGAGCAGTACTTC	CASSQVGSGEQYF
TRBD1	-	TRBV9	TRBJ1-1	TGTGCCAGCAGCGTAGGGGGACAGGGGCGCACTGAAGCTTTCTTT	CASSVGGQGRTEAFF
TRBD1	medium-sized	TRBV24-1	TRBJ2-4	TGTGCCACCAGTGATTTACGGGGGACAGGGCGCATTCAGTACTTC	CATSDLRGTGRIQYF
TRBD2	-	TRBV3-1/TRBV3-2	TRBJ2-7	TGTGCCAGCAGCCATAGCGGGGCCCGTGGGGAGCAGTACTTC	CASSHSGARGEQYF
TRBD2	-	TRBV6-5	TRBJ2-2	TGTGCCAGCAGTCTAGCGGGGGGGACCGGGGAGCTGTTTTTT	CASSLAGGTGELFF
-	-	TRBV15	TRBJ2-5	TGTGCCACCAGCAGAGAGGGCGGGGTAGCGGCGTACCAAGAGACCCAGTACTTC	CATSREGGVAAYQETQYF
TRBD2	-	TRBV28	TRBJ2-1	TGTGCCACAAGAGCGGGAGGGGTCAATGAGCAGTTCTTC	CATRAGGVNEQFF
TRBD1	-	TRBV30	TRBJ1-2	TGTGCCTGGAGTCGGCCTAGACAGGGGGGGGTCCACAGCTATGGCTACACCTTC	CAWSRPRQGGVHSYGYTF
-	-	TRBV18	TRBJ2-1	TGTGCCAGCTCACCACGGGCGAATAATGAGCAGTTCTTC	CASSPRANNEQFF
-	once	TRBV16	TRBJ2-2	TGTGCCAGCAGCCAACTCACTCAAAACACCGGGGAGCTGTTTTTT	CASSQLTQNTGELFF
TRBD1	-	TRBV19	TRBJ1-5	TGTGCCAGTAGCCGGGGACAGGGTGGCCAGCCCCAGCATTTT	CASSRGQGGQPQHF
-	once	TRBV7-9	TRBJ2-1	TGTGCCAGCAGCTTAGGGACTTTATATACTCAAATATCCTACAATGAGCAGTTCTTC	CASSLGTLYTQISYNEQFF
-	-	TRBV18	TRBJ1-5	TGTGCCAGCTCCATCGGCTCCCAGGGGACACAGCCCCAGCATTTT	CASSIGSQGTQPQHF